Each of the 14 T cell receptor beta chains below was sequenced from the same sample in a study of shared clonotypes between healthy human individuals. CD45RO-negative CD8 cells positively selected for CCR7 made up the naive population, which excluded terminally differentiated effector memory CD45RA+ cells. The repertoire was sequenced with immunoSEQ multiplex PCR; TCRdb's copy has only in-frame clones and lacks some. This sample carries some 1,900,000 clones, about 95% of them seen once, and the ten largest clones take roughly 1%. The sample was naive CD8+ T cells sorted from blood. Every receptor here comes from a man younger than 35 in good health.

The chain carries TRBV7-9 and TRBJ2-7; 14 bases agree with TRBD2. V shed 5 bases and J 4 bases; nucleotides not matched to a gene: 16. Per the germline V gene, CDR1 is SEHNR and CDR2 is FQNEAQ (reference sequence). The CDR3 covers 19 residues. CDR3 sequence reads: CASSPLDPLTSGRVYEQYF. Here the CDR3 DNA reads TGTGCCAGCAGCCCGCTAGACCCCCTGACTAGCGGGAGGGTTTACGAGCAGTACTTC.

The rearrangement joins TRBV5-5 to TRBJ2-1, with TRBD2 matching 7 bases. Germline-derived CDR1 and CDR2 are SGHKS and YYEKEE (reference sequence). CDR3 length: 17 amino acids. Trimming cost V 4 bases and J 1 base; bases outside gene matches: 11. CDR3 loop: CASSPAGGTPSYNEQFF. The CDR3 DNA reads TGTGCCAGCAGCCCTGCCGGGGGGACCCCTTCCTACAATGAGCAGTTCTTC.

This chain links TRBV19 with TRBJ1-1; 7 bases match TRBD1. Germline CDR1 LNHDA, CDR2 SQIVND (reference sequence). The ends lost 3 bases at V and 3 bases at J; junction bases unmatched: 4. There are 14 residues in the CDR3. In DNA form, the CDR3 reads TGTGCCAGTAGTATCCTCACAGGGGACACTGAAGCTTTCTTT. Translation gives CASSILTGDTEAFF.

The chain has TRBV7-2 and TRBJ2-3, with 11 nucleotides matching TRBD2. CDR1 SGHTA and CDR2 FQGNSA come from the germline V gene. CDR3 length equals 14 residues. J gave up 4 bases and V 5 bases, and 2 bases lay outside the gene matches. The CDR3 region is CASSVSGGADTQYF. CDR3 nucleotides: TGTGCCAGCAGCGTTAGCGGGGGGGCAGATACGCAGTATTTT.

This chain uses TRBV27 with TRBJ2-7, with D perhaps TRBD1 or TRBD2 (5 bases each). This CDR3 spans 15 amino acids. V lost 4 bases, J lost 0 bases, and 13 bases lay in between. Germline CDR1 MNHEY, CDR2 SMNVEV (reference sequence). The CDR3 DNA reads as TGTGCCAGCAGTTATGCCTCGGGACCCTCCTACGAGCAGTACTTC. Its translation: CASSYASGPSYEQYF.

The chain uses TRBV5-6 and TRBJ2-1, with D possibly called TRBD1 or TRBD2 (5 bases each). Germline assignment: CDR1 SGHDT and CDR2 YYEEEE. CDR3 length: 15 amino acids. V was clipped by 5 bases and J by 8 bases, with 20 bases between them. The DNA for the CDR3 is TGTGCCAGCAGGGGTGGGACCGAAGCACTCCATGAGCAGTTCTTC. As protein: CASRGGTEALHEQFF.

The chain joins TRBV28 to TRBJ2-3; D is unclear. Deletions cut 1 base from V and 4 bases from J, with 12 bases between. The CDR3 consists of 15 residues. Germline V CDR1 and CDR2: MDHEN, SYDVKM. CDR3 region: CASSLLGQRADTQYF. CDR3 in DNA: TGTGCCAGCAGTTTATTAGGCCAACGGGCAGATACGCAGTATTTT.

About this clone itself: Additional DNA sequences in this sample encode the identical CDR3. The chain joins TRBV7-3 to TRBJ2-1; D may be TRBD1 (6 bases). Germline V lookup: CDR1 SGHTA, CDR2 FQGTGA. Trimming removed 2 bases at V and 8 bases at J, with 7 bases between. The CDR3 runs 12 residues. CDR3: CASSLGGDEQFF. The CDR3 nucleotides read TGTGCCAGCAGCTTAGGGGGCGATGAGCAGTTCTTC. The variable domain in full, completed from reference TRBV7-3 and TRBJ2-1, reads GAGVSQTPSNKVTEKGKYVELRCDPISGHTALYWYRQSLGQGPEFLIYFQGTGAADDSGLPNDRFFAVRPEGSVSTLKIQRTERGDSAVYLCASSLGGDEQFFGPGTRLTVL.

This clone appeared a single time. The V gene is TRBV7-2, the J gene TRBJ2-1; D call uncertain. The V and J ends lost 7 bases and 4 bases respectively, with 14 bases between them. In germline, CDR1 is SGHTA, CDR2 FQGNSA. The CDR3 totals 14 residues. The CDR3 nucleotides read TGTGCCAGCACCGACCGTTCCCAGTACAATGAGCAGTTCTTC. Its translation: CASTDRSQYNEQFF.

About this clone itself: One end of the junction varies from germline; a read error may be responsible. The V gene is TRBV13, the J gene TRBJ1-1; 7 bases are shared with TRBD1. Germline loops: CDR1 PRHDT, CDR2 FYEKMQ (reference sequence). The CDR3 is 15 amino acids. For the CDR3, the DNA is TGTGCCAGTAGCTCACACAGGGGTTGGAACACTGAAGCTTTCTTT. It yields the protein CASSSHRGWNTEAFF.

On this clone: This same CDR3 is encoded by further DNA sequences in the sample. The chain uses TRBV7-9 and TRBJ1-1; tentative D call: TRBD1 (5 bases). The CDR3 loop spans 15 amino acids. Germline assignment: CDR1 SEHNR and CDR2 FQNEAQ (reference sequence). Trimming left V 1 base short and J 2 bases short, with 11 bases between. CDR3 sequence: CASSLVGQGNTEAFF. Written as DNA, the CDR3 is TGTGCCAGCAGCTTAGTAGGCCAGGGCAACACTGAAGCTTTCTTT.

This clone was observed a single time. The chain couples TRBV10-3 to TRBJ2-2; 11 bases are shared with TRBD2. CDR1 is ENHRY and CDR2 is SYGVKD in the germline V gene. With V trimmed by 2 bases and J by 6 bases, 8 bases remained unmatched. This CDR3 comprises 17 residues. This CDR3 reads CAISEGTSGGAAGELFF. The CDR3 DNA is TGTGCCATCAGTGAGGGGACTAGCGGTGGGGCAGCCGGGGAGCTGTTTTTT.

The chain recombines TRBV6-5 with TRBJ1-3; 7 nucleotides match TRBD1. The CDR3 length is 15 residues. The V segment lost 2 bases and the J segment 4 bases; nucleotides outside the gene matches: 5. Germline CDR1 reads MNHEY; CDR2 reads SVGAGI. As DNA, the CDR3 is TGTGCCAGCAGTTACACGACAGGGAAAGGAAACACCATATATTTT. It encodes CASSYTTGKGNTIYF.

The genes are TRBV5-5 and TRBJ2-1, with 9 nucleotides matching TRBD1. This CDR3 has 15 residues. The germline V gene encodes CDR1 SGHKS and CDR2 YYEKEE (reference sequence). Unmatched junction bases numbered 4, after V lost 3 bases and J lost 3 bases. The CDR3 DNA follows: TGTGCCAGCAGCTCGGGGACAGGGAGCTACAATGAGCAGTTCTTC. This sequence encodes CASSSGTGSYNEQFF.